Below, 25 T cell receptor beta chains from the same sample are listed, as sequenced in a study of PD-1 blockade in classical Hodgkin lymphoma. Using immunoSEQ multiplex PCR, the repertoire was profiled, and TCRdb retains in-frame clones only, with some absent. The sample lists several hundred clones; roughly 72% were seen once. There was relapse after autologous stem cell transplantation in every patient, and there was variation in brentuximab vedotin exposure. Sequencing used peripheral blood mononuclear cells (PBMCs), obtained at baseline. The receptor set was obtained from a human donor with classical Hodgkin lymphoma.

The rearrangement joins TRBV7-8 to TRBJ1-1, with 7 bases fitting TRBD1. Germline V gives CDR1 SGHVS, CDR2 FQNEAQ. The CDR3 covers 14 residues. V lost 10 bases to trimming and J lost 5 bases; unmatched junction nucleotides: 13. Here the CDR3 DNA reads TGTGCCACCCGGGGGCAACAGGGGAGGACTGAAGCTTTCTTT. It translates to CATRGQQGRTEAFF.

The chain employs TRBV27 and TRBJ1-6, with 8 bases identical to TRBD1. With V trimmed by 5 bases and J by 9 bases, 9 bases remained unmatched. The germline gives CDR1 MNHEY, CDR2 SMNVEV (reference sequence). This CDR3 comprises 15 residues. The CDR3 nucleotides read TGTGCCAGCAGTACCGGACAGGGCCGCTTTTCACCCCTCCACTTT. Translated, it gives CASSTGQGRFSPLHF.

This chain joins TRBV5-4 and TRBJ2-6, with D unclear. The germline CDR1 and CDR2 sequences are SGHNT and YYREEE (reference sequence). The CDR3 sequence is 17 residues long. The ends were cut back, 3 bases at V and 0 bases at J, with 13 bases in the middle. The CDR3 coding sequence is TGTGCCAGCAGCTGGCCGGACCCACCCTCTGGGGCCAACGTCCTGACTTTC. It is translated as CASSWPDPPSGANVLTF.

This clone has a single count. The chain links TRBV30 to TRBJ2-3; 8 nucleotides match TRBD2. V trimming: 8 bases; J trimming: 0 bases; junction bases outside the gene matches: 4. CDR1 GTSNPN and CDR2 SVGIG come from the germline V gene (reference sequence). CDR3 length equals 13 residues. The CDR3 loop is CAHERESTDTQYF. The CDR3, as DNA: TGTGCCCATGAGCGGGAGAGCACAGATACGCAGTATTTT.

The rearrangement uses TRBV7-2 and TRBJ1-4, with a weak D call TRBD1 (6 bases). Germline V CDR1 and CDR2: SGHTA, FQGNSA. Trimming took 2 bases from V and 8 from J, leaving 12 bases between them. This CDR3 has 14 residues. CDR3 in DNA: TGTGCCAGCAGCTTACCGGGGAGGGGGGAAAAACTGTTTTTT. Protein: CASSLPGRGEKLFF.

This chain links TRBV7-2 with TRBJ2-1; D is perhaps TRBD1 or TRBD2 (5 bases each). V dropped 5 bases and J dropped 13 bases, with 12 bases sitting between them. The CDR3 extends over 11 amino acids. CDR1 is SGHTA and CDR2 is FQGNSA in the germline V gene. CDR3 amino acids: CASSPMGVQFF. The CDR3, as DNA: TGTGCCAGCAGCCCCATGGGGGTCCAGTTCTTC. The whole variable domain, filled in from reference TRBV7-2 and TRBJ2-1, reads GAGVSQSPSNKVTEKGKDVELRCDPISGHTALYWYRQSLGQGLEFLIYFQGNSAPDKSGLPSDRFSAERTGGSVSTLTIQRTQQEDSAVYLCASSPMGVQFFGPGTRLTVL.

This clone has more than one count but fewer than ten. CDR3 region: CASSTGDWAFF. In DNA, the CDR3 is TGTGCCAGCAGCACGGGAGATTGGGCTTTCTTT. The chain couples TRBV11-2 to TRBJ1-1; no definite D call. With 5 bases removed from V and 11 bases from J, the gap between germline ends came to 12 bases. Germline CDR1 reads SGHAT; CDR2 reads FQNNGV. This CDR3 has 11 residues.

This clone came up a few times. J is TRBJ1-3 and V is TRBV23-1; tentative D call: TRBD1 (6 bases). TRBV23-1 is flagged as an ORF with uncertain function. Between the trimmed V and J ends, which lost 4 bases and 0 bases, there was a span of 13 bases. The CDR3 is 16 residues long. CDR3 amino acids: CASSPGTRSSGNTIYF. The CDR3, as DNA: TGCGCCAGCAGTCCAGGGACAAGAAGCTCTGGAAACACCATATATTTT.

V and J are TRBV29-1 and TRBJ2-5; TRBD1 might be the D (5 bases). Trimming took 1 base from V and 4 from J, leaving 13 bases between them. Germline V lookup: CDR1 SQVTM, CDR2 ANQGSEA. This CDR3 has 14 residues. CDR3 residues: CSVEGQGHAETQYF. CDR3 sequence (DNA): TGCAGCGTTGAAGGTCAGGGCCACGCAGAGACCCAGTACTTC.

This clone was counted once. The chain employs TRBV9 and TRBJ2-7, with 7 nucleotides matching TRBD2. CDR1 and CDR2 (germline): SGDLS, YYNGEE. V was clipped by 4 bases and J by 1 base; unmatched bases: 5. This CDR3 spans 14 amino acids. This chain's CDR3 is CASSLTSSSYEQYF. The CDR3 nucleotides are TGTGCCAGCAGCTTGACTAGCAGTTCCTACGAGCAGTACTTC.

J is TRBJ2-2 and V is TRBV7-2; 8 bases map to TRBD2. J was trimmed by 4 bases and V by 5 bases; bases with no gene match: 12. Germline V lookup: CDR1 SGHTA, CDR2 FQGNSA. The CDR3 runs 17 residues. As DNA, the CDR3 is TGTGCCAGCAGCCCCTCGGGAGCCGGGAGGGGCACCGGGGAGCTGTTTTTT. The encoded protein is CASSPSGAGRGTGELFF.

The chain combines TRBV27 with TRBJ2-1; D remains unclear. With 7 bases removed from V and 3 bases from J, the gap between germline ends came to 7 bases. The germline V gene encodes CDR1 MNHEY and CDR2 SMNVEV (reference sequence). The CDR3 length is 12 residues. CDR3 amino acids: CASIPRYNEQFF. Written as DNA, the CDR3 is TGTGCCAGCATCCCCCGCTACAATGAGCAGTTCTTC.

The chain joins TRBV18 to TRBJ2-3; TRBD2 is a possible D gene (6 bases). Deletions cut 3 bases from V and 8 bases from J, with 15 bases between. Germline V CDR1 and CDR2: KGHSH, LQKENI. The CDR3 covers 14 residues. The CDR3 DNA sequence: TGTGCCAGCTCACCTGGGACTCAGCTAGGTACGCAGTATTTT. It is translated as CASSPGTQLGTQYF.

The J gene is TRBJ2-7, the V gene TRBV4-1; 7 bases align to TRBD1. The germline gives CDR1 MGHRA, CDR2 YSYEKL. This CDR3 comprises 14 residues. V shed 5 bases and J 6 bases; nucleotides not matched to a gene: 10. The CDR3 DNA sequence: TGCGCCAGCAGCACCCGCTCCGAGGGGGCCGAGCAGTACTTC. This encodes CASSTRSEGAEQYF.

This clone was detected only a few times. This chain uses TRBV30 with TRBJ2-5; 7 bases are shared with TRBD1. Trimming at V came to 0 bases and at J to 4 bases, leaving 5 bases not matched to a gene. The germline CDR1 and CDR2 sequences are GTSNPN and SVGIG (reference sequence). This CDR3 comprises 14 residues. The CDR3 coding sequence is TGTGCCTGGAGTGTATCACAGGGGCTAGAGACCCAGTACTTC. This gives the protein CAWSVSQGLETQYF.

The rearrangement uses TRBV4-1 and TRBJ2-7; no clear D gene. V was cut by 2 bases and J by 0 bases, with 8 bases left in between. Looked up from germline, CDR1 is MGHRA and CDR2 is YSYEKL. The CDR3 totals 14 residues. The CDR3 here is CASSQSDSSYEQYF. The CDR3 DNA reads as TGCGCCAGCAGCCAATCGGATAGCTCCTACGAGCAGTACTTC.

The chain employs TRBV5-1 and TRBJ2-3, with a possible D match to TRBD1 (7 bases). The V end lost 3 bases, the J end lost 3 bases, and 17 bases lay between the germline ends. CDR3 length: 16 residues. Germline values: CDR1 SGHRS, CDR2 YFSETQ. CDR3 sequence (DNA): TGCGCCAGCAGCTCAGGGGGGCGGGCACTGACAGATACGCAGTATTTT. Residues: CASSSGGRALTDTQYF.

The rearrangement uses TRBV5-5 and TRBJ1-6; D not certain. The CDR3 has 12 amino acids. The germline V gene encodes CDR1 SGHKS and CDR2 YYEKEE (reference sequence). Trimming removed 2 bases from V and 6 bases from J, with 3 bases in between. This chain's CDR3 is CASSFPNSPLHF. CDR3 coding DNA: TGTGCCAGCAGCTTCCCTAATTCACCCCTCCACTTT.

This chain connects TRBV6-1 to TRBJ1-2, with 7 bases aligning to TRBD1. The CDR3 has 12 amino acids. Germline CDR1 MNHNS, CDR2 SASEGT. Unmatched junction bases numbered 6, after V lost 11 bases and J lost 3 bases. The CDR3 spells CAGRDSHYGYTF. CDR3 sequence (DNA): TGTGCCGGAAGGGACAGCCACTATGGCTACACCTTC.

The chain has TRBV7-2 and TRBJ1-3; D is ambiguous. Looked up from germline, CDR1 is SGHTA and CDR2 is FQGNSA. V gave up 0 bases and J gave up 3 bases, with 0 bases separating them. The CDR3 contains 12 residues. DNA for the CDR3: TGTGCCAGCAGCTTAGCTGGAAACACCATATATTTT. It specifies CASSLAGNTIYF.

The chain combines TRBV27 with TRBJ1-1; D gene unclear. V lost 1 base and J 0 bases, leaving 9 bases between the germline ends. Germline V lookup: CDR1 MNHEY, CDR2 SMNVEV (reference sequence). The CDR3 is made up of 15 amino acids. CDR3 protein: CASSLYGSLNTEAFF. CDR3 in DNA: TGTGCCAGCAGTTTATATGGTTCCCTGAACACTGAAGCTTTCTTT.

The chain links TRBV4-2 to TRBJ1-5, with a weak D call TRBD1 (5 bases). Between the trimmed V and J ends, which lost 4 bases and 0 bases, there was a span of 10 bases. The CDR3 covers 15 residues. The germline V gene has CDR1 LGHNA and CDR2 YNFKEQ. Here the CDR3 reads CASSLWGDSNQPQHF. As DNA, the CDR3 is TGTGCCAGCAGCCTTTGGGGGGATAGCAATCAGCCCCAGCATTTT.

Here the CDR3 DNA reads TGTGCCAGCAGCCAAGAGGCGGGAACGAGAAACACCATATATTTT. Its protein product is CASSQEAGTRNTIYF. The chain combines TRBV4-2 with TRBJ1-3; D call uncertain. CDR1 LGHNA and CDR2 YNFKEQ come from the germline V gene. The CDR3 consists of 15 residues. The germline V and J ends were trimmed by 0 bases and 5 bases, with 11 bases remaining between them.

The chain combines TRBV4-1 with TRBJ2-1; D gene ambiguous. V lost 1 base to trimming and J lost 7 bases, with 8 bases between them. This CDR3 contains 13 residues. Germline V gene data show CDR1 as MGHRA and CDR2 as YSYEKL. CDR3 nucleotide sequence: TGCGCCAGCAGCCAAGGGGTGGGGAATGAGCAGTTCTTC. Its protein product is CASSQGVGNEQFF.

The chain has TRBV4-2 and TRBJ2-5, with 7 bases matching TRBD1. Per the germline V gene, CDR1 is LGHNA and CDR2 is YNFKEQ. The CDR3 extends over 17 amino acids. The junction had 12 bases not matched to a gene; V was cut back by 0 bases and J by 5 bases. CDR3 sequence (DNA): TGTGCCAGCAGCCAAGAATCTCCGGGACAGCCTTGGGAGACCCAGTACTTC. This sequence encodes CASSQESPGQPWETQYF.